This is a list of T cell receptor beta chains from one sample in a study of circulating CD8 cells and anti-PD-1 response in melanoma. TCRdb independently ran MiXCR on the reads; one entry per CDR3 protein. The repertoire includes roughly 540 distinct CDR3 sequences, roughly 8% of them detected once, and approximately 30% sits in the top ten. Source: CD8+ T cells from PBMCs, taken at baseline or after one month of anti-PD-1 therapy (not recorded which). The source is a human donor with melanoma. CDR3s include the opening cysteine and the closing phenylalanine or tryptophan. Each record gives: J gene, D gene, V gene, clone size, CDR3 DNA, CDR3 protein. D genes are given only for firm matches. Each size is once, few, many or a size class.

J: TRBJ2-7; D: .; V: TRBV14; size: medium-sized; DNA: TGTGCCAGCAGCCTTTGGACAAATCCGTACGAGCAGTACTTC; CDR3: CASSLWTNPYEQYF
J: TRBJ1-1; D: TRBD1; V: TRBV27; size: medium-sized; DNA: TGTGCCACGCAATCGACAGGGTATAACACTGAAGCTTTCTTT; CDR3: CATQSTGYNTEAFF
J: TRBJ2-5; D: TRBD2; V: TRBV7-2; size: medium-sized; DNA: TGTGCCAGCAGCTTAGTCGGGACCAGGACTAGCGGGATAGTGGTAGAGACCCAGTACTTC; CDR3: CASSLVGTRTSGIVVETQYF
J: TRBJ2-5; D: .; V: TRBV25-1; size: large; DNA: TGTGCCAGCAGTAGGCCGCTCCTCGAGACCCAGTACTTC; CDR3: CASSRPLLETQYF
J: TRBJ2-1; D: .; V: TRBV12-5; size: medium-sized; DNA: TGTGCTAGTGGTTTGGCGGAAGTCAATGAGCAGTTCTTC; CDR3: CASGLAEVNEQFF
J: TRBJ2-7; D: TRBD1; V: TRBV20-1; size: medium-sized; DNA: TGCAGTGCACACCCTATGACAGGGTCCTACGAGCAGTACTTC; CDR3: CSAHPMTGSYEQYF
J: TRBJ1-5; D: .; V: TRBV5-6; size: medium-sized; DNA: TGTGCCAGCAACTCGATTAATCAGCCCCAGCATTTT; CDR3: CASNSINQPQHF
J: TRBJ2-7; D: .; V: TRBV27; size: large; DNA: TGTGCCAGCAAAGGAGAATACTACGAGCAGTACTTC; CDR3: CASKGEYYEQYF
J: TRBJ2-3; D: TRBD2; V: TRBV23-1; size: large; DNA: TGCGCCAGCAGTCAATCGTTGGAGCGGGACACAGATACGCAGTATTTT; CDR3: CASSQSLERDTDTQYF
J: TRBJ2-2; D: TRBD1; V: TRBV28; size: large; DNA: TGTGCCAGCAGTTCTCACAGGGGTATGGGCACCGGGGAGCTGTTTTTT; CDR3: CASSSHRGMGTGELFF
J: TRBJ2-7; D: TRBD1; V: TRBV19; size: large; DNA: TGTGCCAGTGAGGCGACAGGGGGCATTTACGAGCAGTACTTC; CDR3: CASEATGGIYEQYF
J: TRBJ1-1; D: TRBD1; V: TRBV28; size: medium-sized; DNA: TGTGCCAGCAGTTTATCAGGGGGTGGCACTGAAGCTTTCTTT; CDR3: CASSLSGGGTEAFF
J: TRBJ2-1; D: TRBD2; V: TRBV6-5; size: medium-sized; DNA: TGTGCCACGACTAGCGGCTACAATGAGCAGTTCTTC; CDR3: CATTSGYNEQFF
J: TRBJ2-3; D: TRBD2; V: TRBV2; size: large; DNA: TGTGCCAGCGACGGCAGCGGGACTAACTACCGTAAGGACACAGATACGCAGTATTTT; CDR3: CASDGSGTNYRKDTDTQYF
J: TRBJ2-7; D: .; V: TRBV5-1; size: medium-sized; DNA: TGCGCCAGCAGCCTTGGGCGCCGAGACGAGCAGTACTTC; CDR3: CASSLGRRDEQYF
J: TRBJ2-3; D: .; V: TRBV2; size: medium-sized; DNA: TGTGCCAGCAGTGAAGAGAGCACAGATACGCAGTATTTT; CDR3: CASSEESTDTQYF